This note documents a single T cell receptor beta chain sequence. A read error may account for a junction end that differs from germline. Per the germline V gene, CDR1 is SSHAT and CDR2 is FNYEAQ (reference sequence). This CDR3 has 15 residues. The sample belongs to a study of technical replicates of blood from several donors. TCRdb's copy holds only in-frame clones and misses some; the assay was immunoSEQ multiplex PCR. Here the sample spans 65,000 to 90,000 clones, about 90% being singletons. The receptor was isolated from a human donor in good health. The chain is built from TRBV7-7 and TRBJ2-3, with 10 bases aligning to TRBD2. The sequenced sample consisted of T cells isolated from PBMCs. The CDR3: CASSLGTSGTDTQYF. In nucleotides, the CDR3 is TGTGCTAGCAGCTTGGGGACTAGCGGCACAGATACGCAGTATTTT.